Shown below are 18 T cell receptor beta chains from a single sample sequenced in a study of blood T cell repertoires in COVID-19. The table came from immunoSEQ multiplex PCR; TCRdb's copy has only in-frame clones and leaves some out. The repertoire holds 120,000 to 150,000 clones, roughly 84% seen once, with less than 6% in the top ten. The sample taken for sequencing was PBMCs or T cells enriched from blood (not recorded which). The receptors shown here come from a woman between 50 and 59 years old who had been exposed to COVID-19.

Here the CDR3 DNA reads TGTGCCAGCAGCTTAGATGGGAGGGAGGAAGCTTTCTTT. Its translation: CASSLDGREEAFF. The V gene is TRBV11-2, the J gene TRBJ1-1, with D unresolved. There are 13 residues in the CDR3. The V end was cut by 0 bases, the J end by 8 bases, with 10 bases between. CDR1 and CDR2 from the germline V gene are SGHAT and FQNNGV.

The genes are TRBV7-6 and TRBJ2-2; 7 nucleotides match TRBD1. After removal of 5 bases from V and 3 bases from J, the junction contained 9 bases not matched to a gene. Germline V lookup: CDR1 SGHVS, CDR2 FNYEAQ. The CDR3 contains 16 residues. The CDR3 coding sequence is TGTGCCAGCAGCGGATCGACAGGGTCGTACACCGGGGAGCTGTTTTTT. It encodes CASSGSTGSYTGELFF.

The V gene is TRBV19, the J gene TRBJ2-2; TRBD1 agrees at 7 bases. Germline loops: CDR1 LNHDA, CDR2 SQIVND (reference sequence). The junction had 6 bases not matched to a gene; V was cut back by 6 bases and J by 5 bases. This CDR3 is built from 14 residues. CDR3 region: CASSQGVGTGELFF. CDR3 nucleotides: TGTGCCAGTAGCCAGGGGGTAGGGACCGGGGAGCTGTTTTTT.

This clone was picked up a small number of times. The genes are TRBV7-8 and TRBJ1-2; 10 bases map to TRBD1. This CDR3 region has 15 residues. The germline V gene encodes CDR1 SGHVS and CDR2 FQNEAQ. V shed 0 bases and J 2 bases; nucleotides not matched to a gene: 0. The CDR3 DNA reads TGTGCCAGCAGCTTAGCGGGACAGGGGAACTATGGCTACACCTTC. It encodes CASSLAGQGNYGYTF.

The V gene is TRBV19, the J gene TRBJ1-6; TRBD1 matches 8 bases. J lost 10 bases, V lost 8 bases, and 7 bases had no gene match. The CDR3 is made up of 13 amino acids. Germline CDR1 LNHDA, CDR2 SQIVND (reference sequence). CDR3 protein: CASQTGEGSPLHF. The CDR3 DNA follows: TGTGCCAGTCAGACAGGGGAAGGATCACCCCTCCACTTT.

The V and J genes are TRBV12-3 or TRBV12-4 and TRBJ2-7; TRBD1 aligns across 8 bases. V was pared by 4 bases and J by 12 bases, with 11 bases of the junction left unmatched. This CDR3 has 13 amino acids. The CDR3 spells CASSSGTGRETYF. In DNA form, the CDR3 reads TGTGCCAGCAGTTCAGGGACAGGACGAGAAACGTACTTC.

The gene calls are TRBV10-3 and TRBJ2-2, with 11 bases matching TRBD2. The CDR3 loop spans 15 amino acids. Germline loops: CDR1 ENHRY, CDR2 SYGVKD. V lost 5 bases, J lost 4 bases, and 3 bases stayed unmatched. The chain's CDR3 is CAISSGTSGTGELFF. CDR3 sequence (DNA): TGTGCCATCAGTTCCGGGACTAGCGGCACCGGGGAGCTGTTTTTT.

V and J are TRBV5-5 and TRBJ2-1, with D possibly matching TRBD1 (6 bases). V dropped 3 bases and J dropped 6 bases, with 13 bases sitting between them. CDR3 length: 14 amino acids. From germline, CDR1 is SGHKS and CDR2 YYEKEE (reference sequence). CDR3 sequence: CASSSGLGANEQFF. Here the CDR3 DNA reads TGTGCCAGCAGCTCCGGACTGGGGGCCAATGAGCAGTTCTTC.

V usage is TRBV27 and J usage is TRBJ2-7, with 7 bases identical to TRBD1. Per germline, CDR1 MNHEY and CDR2 SMNVEV (reference sequence). V gave up 9 bases and J gave up 3 bases; unmatched junction bases: 11. The CDR3 has 14 residues. The CDR3 is CASRFRDRHYEQYF. CDR3 nucleotide sequence: TGTGCCAGTCGATTCCGGGACAGACACTACGAGCAGTACTTC.

J is TRBJ1-3 and V is TRBV5-4; tentative D call: TRBD1 (5 bases). The CDR3 spans 13 residues. V was cut by 3 bases and J by 3 bases, with 7 bases left in between. Looked up from germline, CDR1 is SGHNT and CDR2 is YYREEE (reference sequence). In DNA, the CDR3 is TGTGCCAGCAGCTGGGGGGGTGGAAACACCATATATTTT. Encoded protein: CASSWGGGNTIYF.

V and J are TRBV4-2 and TRBJ1-5, with 8 bases matching TRBD1. The germline V gene has CDR1 LGHNA and CDR2 YNFKEQ. The CDR3 has 16 residues. J lost 6 bases, V lost 3 bases, and 10 bases had no gene match. CDR3 sequence reads: CASSQRDRGLGQPQHF. The CDR3 DNA reads TGTGCCAGCAGCCAGCGCGACAGGGGACTCGGTCAGCCCCAGCATTTT.

The CDR3 DNA follows: TGTGCCAGCCATATCGGGGGTGACACCGGGGAGCTGTTTTTT. Protein: CASHIGGDTGELFF. V is TRBV9 and J is TRBJ2-2; weak D call: TRBD2 (6 bases). The germline V gene has CDR1 SGDLS and CDR2 YYNGEE. The CDR3 length is 14 residues. The germline V and J ends were trimmed by 7 bases and 3 bases, with 13 bases remaining between them. Supplemented by reference TRBV9 and TRBJ2-2, the full variable domain reads DSGVTQTPKHLITATGQRVTLRCSPRSGDLSVYWYQQSLDQGLQFLIQYYNGEERAKGNILERFSAQQFPDLHSELNLSSLELGDSALYFCASHIGGDTGELFFGEGSRLTVL.

The chain joins TRBV6-5 to TRBJ1-2, with a weak D call TRBD1 (6 bases). The CDR3 extends over 13 amino acids. Germline CDR1 reads MNHEY; CDR2 reads SVGAGI. V was shortened by 11 bases and J by 7 bases, with 20 bases between the two germline ends. The CDR3 reads CADSQGLVGGYTF. The DNA of the CDR3 is TGTGCCGACTCCCAGGGGCTGGTAGGTGGCTACACCTTC.

The rearrangement joins TRBV7-9 to TRBJ2-1, with 9 bases aligning to TRBD2. The V gene's germline CDR1 is SEHNR and CDR2 FQNEAQ (reference sequence). Trimming cost V 5 bases and J 6 bases; bases outside gene matches: 11. The CDR3 consists of 16 residues. The CDR3, as DNA: TGTGCCAGCAGCCGACCCCCGGGACTAGCACCCAATGAGCAGTTCTTC. Amino acids: CASSRPPGLAPNEQFF.

The rearrangement uses TRBV27 and TRBJ2-1; TRBD2 aligns across 11 bases. Per the germline V gene, CDR1 is MNHEY and CDR2 is SMNVEV (reference sequence). This CDR3 has 16 residues. Trimming removed 8 bases from V and 7 bases from J; junction bases left unmatched: 13. The CDR3 nucleotides read TGTGCCAGCGCCCCCACGACTAGCGGGATAAGGAATGAGCAGTTCTTC. This translates into CASAPTTSGIRNEQFF.

V gene TRBV5-5 combines with J gene TRBJ1-6; TRBD1 matches 9 bases. Losses at the gene ends were 5 bases for V and 5 bases for J; bases not matched to a gene: 11. This CDR3 spans 17 amino acids. The germline CDR1 and CDR2 sequences are SGHKS and YYEKEE (reference sequence). The CDR3 sequence: CASRQTTGTGNNSPLHF. In DNA, the CDR3 is TGTGCCAGCAGACAGACGACCGGGACAGGGAATAATTCACCCCTCCACTTT.

The chain links TRBV25-1 to TRBJ1-4; D is unresolved. Germline CDR1 is MGHDK and CDR2 is SYGVNS. The CDR3 totals 14 residues. Trimming pared 3 bases from V and 8 bases from J, leaving 13 bases between. The CDR3: CASSDAGRQEKLFF. The CDR3 coding sequence is TGTGCCAGCAGTGATGCCGGGAGGCAGGAAAAACTGTTTTTT.

The chain carries TRBV6-5 and TRBJ1-3; D not certain. V lost 0 bases and J lost 4, with 13 bases in between. The CDR3 consists of 16 residues. Looked up from germline, CDR1 is MNHEY and CDR2 is SVGAGI. The CDR3 sequence: CASSYSISGSGNTIYF. DNA for the CDR3: TGTGCCAGCAGTTACTCGATCTCGGGGTCCGGAAACACCATATATTTT.